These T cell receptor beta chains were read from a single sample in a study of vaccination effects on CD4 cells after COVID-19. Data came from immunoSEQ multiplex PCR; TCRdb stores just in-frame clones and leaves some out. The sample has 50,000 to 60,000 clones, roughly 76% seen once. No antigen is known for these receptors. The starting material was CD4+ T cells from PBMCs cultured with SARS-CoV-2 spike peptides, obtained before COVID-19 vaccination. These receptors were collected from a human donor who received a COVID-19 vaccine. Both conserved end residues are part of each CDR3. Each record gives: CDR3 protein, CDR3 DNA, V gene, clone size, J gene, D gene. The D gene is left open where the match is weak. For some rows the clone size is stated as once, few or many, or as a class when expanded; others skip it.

CASSRGTGELFF	TGTGCCAGCAGCCGTGGAACCGGGGAGCTGTTTTTT	TRBV6-2/TRBV6-3	-	TRBJ2-2	-
CASSIVSLGTEHF	TGTGCCAGTAGTATAGTTAGTCTGGGGACAGAGCATTTT	TRBV19	-	TRBJ1-5	TRBD1
CASSRDSNQPQHF	TGTGCCAGCAGCCGAGATAGCAATCAGCCCCAGCATTTT	TRBV7-2	-	TRBJ1-5	-
CASGNPYNLGGGNTIYF	TGTGCCAGTGGCAACCCTTACAACCTCGGGGGAGGAAACACCATATATTTT	TRBV19	-	TRBJ1-3	-
CASSFSRGYGSPLHF	TGTGCCAGCAGCTTCTCCAGGGGATATGGGTCACCCCTCCACTTT	TRBV5-5	-	TRBJ1-6	-
CASSDVGLNYGYTF	TGTGCCAGCAGCGACGTGGGCCTCAACTATGGCTACACCTTC	TRBV7-9	-	TRBJ1-2	-
CASTPTDRGYGYTF	TGTGCCAGTACCCCTACTGACAGGGGCTATGGCTACACCTTC	TRBV19	-	TRBJ1-2	TRBD1
CASSLVGRTGRAFF	TGTGCCAGCAGCTTAGTGGGCCGGACAGGGCGGGCTTTCTTT	TRBV13	-	TRBJ1-1	TRBD1
CASSYSAAYNSPLHF	TGTGCCAGCAGTTACTCTGCAGCCTATAATTCACCCCTCCACTTT	TRBV6-5	few	TRBJ1-6	-
CATSDTGAGETDTQYF	TGTGCCACCAGTGATACAGGAGCGGGAGAGACAGATACGCAGTATTTT	TRBV24-1	-	TRBJ2-3	TRBD2
CAWSVGPSGAGELFF	TGTGCCTGGAGTGTAGGCCCTTCGGGCGCCGGGGAGCTGTTTTTT	TRBV30	-	TRBJ2-2	-
CASRPGGGPGANVLTF	TGTGCCAGTAGGCCCGGGGGGGGTCCTGGGGCCAACGTCCTGACTTTC	TRBV19	many	TRBJ2-6	TRBD2
CASSYGGGGRQETQYF	TGTGCCAGCAGTTACGGAGGGGGGGGGCGTCAAGAGACCCAGTACTTC	TRBV6-2/TRBV6-3	-	TRBJ2-5	-
CASSQDLRADTQYF	TGTGCCAGCAGCCAAGATCTGAGGGCTGATACGCAGTATTTT	TRBV3-1/TRBV3-2	-	TRBJ2-3	-
CASSFGGLAGASIQYF	TGTGCCAGCAGTTTTGGAGGACTAGCGGGAGCGAGCATTCAGTACTTC	TRBV28	once	TRBJ2-4	TRBD2
CASSLGGATGELFF	TGTGCCAGCAGTTTAGGGGGGGCCACCGGGGAGCTGTTTTTT	TRBV28	-	TRBJ2-2	-
CASSPRQGSTEAFF	TGTGCCAGCAGCCCAAGACAGGGGTCCACTGAAGCTTTCTTT	TRBV9	-	TRBJ1-1	TRBD1
CASSDDGTPKTEAFF	TGTGCCAGCAGTGATGACGGGACTCCCAAAACTGAAGCTTTCTTT	TRBV6-1	-	TRBJ1-1	-
CASRSRRDEKLFF	TGCGCCAGCCGGTCCCGTCGGGATGAAAAACTGTTTTTT	TRBV5-1	-	TRBJ1-4	-
CASSLQGSNEKLFF	TGTGCCAGCAGTCTACAGGGGAGTAATGAAAAACTGTTTTTT	TRBV6-4	few	TRBJ1-4	TRBD1
CASSTGTGSYEQYF	TGTGCCAGCAGCACCGGGACAGGTTCCTACGAGCAGTACTTC	TRBV7-9	few	TRBJ2-7	TRBD1
CASSRTTYEQYF	TGTGCCAGCAGCCGAACTACCTACGAGCAGTACTTC	TRBV7-9	-	TRBJ2-7	-
CASSTTPGAGAGNTIYF	TGTGCCAGCTCAACAACACCCGGGGCAGGGGCTGGAAACACCATATATTTT	TRBV18	-	TRBJ1-3	-
CASSEGHTGELFF	TGTGCCAGCAGTGAAGGCCACACCGGGGAGCTGTTTTTT	TRBV2	-	TRBJ2-2	-
CASSQGGSGGLFTQYF	TGCGCCAGCAGCCAGGGGGGTAGCGGGGGGCTGTTTACGCAGTATTTT	TRBV5-1	-	TRBJ2-3	TRBD2
CASSPRGSERNTEAFF	TGTGCCAGCAGCCCCAGGGGGTCGGAGAGGAACACTGAAGCTTTCTTT	TRBV7-9	-	TRBJ1-1	TRBD1
CAWDGLWGTGELFF	TGTGCCTGGGACGGACTCTGGGGCACCGGGGAGCTGTTTTTT	TRBV30	few	TRBJ2-2	-
CASSSRTGTDTQYF	TGTGCCAGCAGCTCCCGGACTGGCACAGATACGCAGTATTTT	TRBV7-9	-	TRBJ2-3	-
CASSFGNLYGYTF	TGTGCCAGCAGTTTCGGGAACCTCTATGGCTACACCTTC	TRBV28	-	TRBJ1-2	-
CASSLKQGQNIQYF	TGTGCCAGCAGCTTAAAGCAGGGGCAAAACATTCAGTACTTC	TRBV7-2	-	TRBJ2-4	-
CASSLRTNLSPRSYNEQFF	TGTGCCAGCAGCCTCCGGACCAATTTAAGTCCCCGCTCCTACAATGAGCAGTTCTTC	TRBV3-1/TRBV3-2	-	TRBJ2-1	-
CASSLSGGSPLHF	TGTGCCAGCAGCTTATCGGGCGGTTCACCCCTCCACTTT	TRBV7-9	-	TRBJ1-6	-
CASSSQVSEETQYF	TGTGCCAGCAGCTCCCAGGTATCGGAAGAGACCCAGTACTTC	TRBV7-2	-	TRBJ2-5	-
CASSVLAGGSYEQYF	TGTGCCAGCAGTGTCCTAGCGGGGGGTTCCTACGAGCAGTACTTC	TRBV2	few	TRBJ2-7	TRBD2
CATSSLDTEAFF	TGTGCCACCAGCAGCCTAGACACTGAAGCTTTCTTT	TRBV15	-	TRBJ1-1	-
CASSPPGSYNEQFF	TGTGCCAGCAGCCCTCCGGGCTCCTACAATGAGCAGTTCTTC	TRBV27	-	TRBJ2-1	-
CASSHPPRGRKQYF	TGCGCCAGCAGCCACCCTCCACGGGGTAGGAAGCAGTACTTC	TRBV4-1	-	TRBJ2-7	-
CASSLGTYSNQPQHF	TGTGCCAGCAGCTTAGGGACTTATAGCAATCAGCCCCAGCATTTT	TRBV7-9	few	TRBJ1-5	-
CAWSVGDRVQPQHF	TGTGCCTGGAGTGTAGGGGACAGGGTTCAGCCCCAGCATTTT	TRBV30	-	TRBJ1-5	TRBD1
CASSYGADRALEKLFF	TGTGCCAGCAGCTACGGTGCGGACAGGGCCCTGGAAAAACTGTTTTTT	TRBV7-9	-	TRBJ1-4	TRBD1
CAWNVRVNTEAFF	TGTGCCTGGAATGTCAGGGTGAACACTGAAGCTTTCTTT	TRBV30	-	TRBJ1-1	-
CASSLGVLNNEKLFF	TGCGCCAGCAGCTTGGGGGTGTTGAATAATGAAAAACTGTTTTTT	TRBV5-1	-	TRBJ1-4	-
CASSEVGWNQPQHF	TGTGCCAGCAGTGAAGTGGGCTGGAATCAGCCCCAGCATTTT	TRBV6-1	-	TRBJ1-5	-
CASSERGNTIYF	TGTGCCAGCTCCGAACGGGGAAACACCATATATTTT	TRBV6-5	-	TRBJ1-3	-
CASSLVLRQGTPSSTDTQYF	TGCGCCAGCAGTCTAGTTTTGAGACAGGGGACTCCATCTAGCACAGATACGCAGTATTTT	TRBV23-1	-	TRBJ2-3	TRBD1
CASTPNTGELFF	TGCGCCAGCACCCCCAACACCGGGGAGCTGTTTTTT	TRBV4-1	-	TRBJ2-2	-
CASGLPGDPTEAFF	TGTGCCAGCGGGTTACCGGGGGATCCGACTGAAGCTTTCTTT	TRBV27	-	TRBJ1-1	-
CASSPGPQEEKLFF	TGTGCCAGCAGCCCTGGACCCCAAGAAGAAAAACTGTTTTTT	TRBV5-6	-	TRBJ1-4	-